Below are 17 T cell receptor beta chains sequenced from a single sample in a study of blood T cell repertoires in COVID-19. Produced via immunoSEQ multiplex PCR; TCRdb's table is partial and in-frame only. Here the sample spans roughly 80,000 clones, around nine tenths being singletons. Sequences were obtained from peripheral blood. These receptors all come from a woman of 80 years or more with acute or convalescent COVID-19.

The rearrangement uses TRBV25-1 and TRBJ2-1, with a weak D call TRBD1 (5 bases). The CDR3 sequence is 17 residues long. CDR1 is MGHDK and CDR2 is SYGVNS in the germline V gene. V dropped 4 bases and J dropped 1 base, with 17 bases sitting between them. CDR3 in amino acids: CASSGVYRQGSYNEQFF. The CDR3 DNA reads TGTGCCAGCAGTGGAGTTTATCGTCAGGGATCCTACAATGAGCAGTTCTTC.

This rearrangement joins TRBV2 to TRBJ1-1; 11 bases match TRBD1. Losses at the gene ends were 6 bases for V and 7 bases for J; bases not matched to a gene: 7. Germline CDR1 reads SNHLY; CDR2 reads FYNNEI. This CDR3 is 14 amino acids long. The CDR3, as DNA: TGTGCCAGCAGATTCCCCGGGACAGGGGGTGAAGCTTTCTTT. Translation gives CASRFPGTGGEAFF.

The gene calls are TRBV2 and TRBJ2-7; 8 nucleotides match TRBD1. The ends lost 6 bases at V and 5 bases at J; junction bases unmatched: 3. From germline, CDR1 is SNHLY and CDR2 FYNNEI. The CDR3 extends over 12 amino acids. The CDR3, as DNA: TGTGCCAGCAGATCGGACAGGGACGAGCAGTACTTC. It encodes CASRSDRDEQYF.

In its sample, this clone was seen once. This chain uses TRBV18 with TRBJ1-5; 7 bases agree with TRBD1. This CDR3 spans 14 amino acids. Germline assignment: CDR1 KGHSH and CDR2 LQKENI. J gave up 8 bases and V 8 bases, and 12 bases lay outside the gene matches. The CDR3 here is CASARDSRREPQHF. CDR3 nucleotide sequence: TGTGCCAGCGCCAGGGACAGTCGACGGGAGCCCCAGCATTTT.

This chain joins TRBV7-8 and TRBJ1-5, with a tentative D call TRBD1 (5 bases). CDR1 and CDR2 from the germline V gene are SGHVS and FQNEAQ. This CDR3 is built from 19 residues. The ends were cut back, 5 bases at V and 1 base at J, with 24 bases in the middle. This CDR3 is CASSPLAGLDTRSNQPQHF. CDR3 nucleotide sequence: TGTGCCAGCAGCCCGTTAGCTGGGCTGGACACCCGAAGCAATCAGCCCCAGCATTTT.

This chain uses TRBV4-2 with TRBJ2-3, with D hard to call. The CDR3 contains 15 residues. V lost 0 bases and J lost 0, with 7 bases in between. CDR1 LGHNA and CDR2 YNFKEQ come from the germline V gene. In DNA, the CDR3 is TGTGCCAGCAGCCAAGATTCCGGGAGCACAGATACGCAGTATTTT. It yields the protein CASSQDSGSTDTQYF.

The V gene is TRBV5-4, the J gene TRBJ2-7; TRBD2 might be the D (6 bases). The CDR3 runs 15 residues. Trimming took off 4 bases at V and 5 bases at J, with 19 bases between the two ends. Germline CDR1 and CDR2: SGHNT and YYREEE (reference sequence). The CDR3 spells CASSPGPGRPHEQYF. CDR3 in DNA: TGTGCCAGCAGCCCGGGGCCTGGGAGGCCCCACGAGCAGTACTTC.

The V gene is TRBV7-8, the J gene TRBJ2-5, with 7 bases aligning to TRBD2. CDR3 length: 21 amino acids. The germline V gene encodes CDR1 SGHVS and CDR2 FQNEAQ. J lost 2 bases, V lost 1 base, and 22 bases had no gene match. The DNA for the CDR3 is TGTGCCAGCAGCTTAGTCCCCCCGGGACTACAGATCCCCGGGGAACAAGAGACCCAGTACTTC. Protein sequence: CASSLVPPGLQIPGEQETQYF.

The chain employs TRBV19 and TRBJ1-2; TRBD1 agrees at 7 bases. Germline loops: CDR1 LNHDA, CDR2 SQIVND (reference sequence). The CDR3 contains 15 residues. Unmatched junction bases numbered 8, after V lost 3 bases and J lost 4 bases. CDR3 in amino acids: CASSIGQVPRYGYTF. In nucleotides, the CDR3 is TGTGCCAGTAGTATCGGACAGGTCCCACGCTATGGCTACACCTTC.

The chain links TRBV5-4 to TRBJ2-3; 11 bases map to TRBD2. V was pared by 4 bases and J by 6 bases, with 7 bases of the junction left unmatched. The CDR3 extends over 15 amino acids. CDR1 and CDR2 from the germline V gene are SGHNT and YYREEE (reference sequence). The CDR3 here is CASSRRLAGTDTQYF. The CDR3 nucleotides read TGTGCCAGCAGCCGTCGACTAGCGGGAACCGATACGCAGTATTTT. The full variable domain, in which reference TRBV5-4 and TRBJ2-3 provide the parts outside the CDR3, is ETGVTQSPTHLIKTRGQQVTLRCSSQSGHNTVSWYQQALGQGPQFIFQYYREEENGRGNFPPRFSGLQFPNYSSELNVNALELDDSALYLCASSRRLAGTDTQYFGPGTRLTVL.

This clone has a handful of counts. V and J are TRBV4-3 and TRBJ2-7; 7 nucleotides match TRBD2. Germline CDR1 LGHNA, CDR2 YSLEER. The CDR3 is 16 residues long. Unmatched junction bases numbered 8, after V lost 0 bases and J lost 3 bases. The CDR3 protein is CASSQDSLAEIYEQYF. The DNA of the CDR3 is TGCGCCAGCAGCCAAGATAGTCTAGCGGAGATCTACGAGCAGTACTTC.

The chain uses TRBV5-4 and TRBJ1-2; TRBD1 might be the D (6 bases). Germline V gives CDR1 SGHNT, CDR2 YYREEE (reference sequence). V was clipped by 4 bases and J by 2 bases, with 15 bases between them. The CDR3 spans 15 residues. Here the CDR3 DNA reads TGTGCCAGCAGCCGGCGGGGGCGCGAGAACTATGGCTACACCTTC. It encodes CASSRRGRENYGYTF.

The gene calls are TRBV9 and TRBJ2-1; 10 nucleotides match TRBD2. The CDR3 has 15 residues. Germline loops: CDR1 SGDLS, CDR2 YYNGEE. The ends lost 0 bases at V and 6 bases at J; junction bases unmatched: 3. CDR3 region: CASSVVSGGINEQFF. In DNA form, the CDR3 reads TGTGCCAGCAGCGTAGTTAGCGGGGGGATCAATGAGCAGTTCTTC. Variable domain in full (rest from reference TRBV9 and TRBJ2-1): DSGVTQTPKHLITATGQRVTLRCSPRSGDLSVYWYQQSLDQGLQFLIQYYNGEERAKGNILERFSAQQFPDLHSELNLSSLELGDSALYFCASSVVSGGINEQFFGPGTRLTVL.

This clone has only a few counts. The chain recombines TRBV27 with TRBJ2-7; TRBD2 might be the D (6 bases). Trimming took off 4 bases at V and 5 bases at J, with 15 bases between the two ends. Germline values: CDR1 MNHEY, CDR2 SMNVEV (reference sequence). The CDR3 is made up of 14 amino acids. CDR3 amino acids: CASSSSETSHEQYF. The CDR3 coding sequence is TGTGCCAGCAGTTCCTCCGAAACTAGCCACGAGCAGTACTTC.

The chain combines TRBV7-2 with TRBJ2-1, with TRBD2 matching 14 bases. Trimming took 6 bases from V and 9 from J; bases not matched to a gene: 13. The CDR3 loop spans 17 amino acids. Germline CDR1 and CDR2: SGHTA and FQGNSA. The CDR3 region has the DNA TGTGCCAGCAGTTTCGGACTAGCGGGAGGAGTGAGGGGTGAGCAGTTCTTC. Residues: CASSFGLAGGVRGEQFF.

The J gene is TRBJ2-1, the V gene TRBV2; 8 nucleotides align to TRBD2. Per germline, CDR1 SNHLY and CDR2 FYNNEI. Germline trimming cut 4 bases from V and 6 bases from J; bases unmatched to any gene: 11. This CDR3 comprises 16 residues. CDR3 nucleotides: TGTGCCAGCAGTGCCTACTTCGGGCTAGCGGGCAATGAGCAGTTCTTC. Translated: CASSAYFGLAGNEQFF.

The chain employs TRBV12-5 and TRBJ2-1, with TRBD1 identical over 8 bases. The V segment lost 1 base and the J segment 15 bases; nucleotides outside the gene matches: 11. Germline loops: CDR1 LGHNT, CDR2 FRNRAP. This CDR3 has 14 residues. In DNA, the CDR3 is TGTGCTAGTGGTTTGGCCCCGACAGGGGTTAAGGGGTTCTTC. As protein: CASGLAPTGVKGFF.